This entry concerns a single T cell receptor (beta chain). What it binds is unknown. The source of the sample is a study of T cell repertoires in cytomegalovirus infection. One entry per CDR3 protein, called by TCRdb with MiXCR from the reads. Among about 220,000 distinct CDR3 sequences listed, about 39% were seen once. Germline trimming cut 1 base from V and 5 bases from J; bases unmatched to any gene: 0. Per germline, CDR1 LNHNV and CDR2 YYDKDF (reference sequence). CDR3 length: 15 residues. The sequencing here drew on CD8+ T cells from cultured PBMCs, taken from culture after CMV antigen stimulation. The TCR comes from a human donor in good health (CMV status not recorded). Some clones in this sample may be carry-over from other donors' samples. The chain has TRBV15 and TRBJ2-2, with TRBD2 matching 11 bases. CDR3 nucleotide sequence: TGTGCCACCAGCAGAGGACTAGCGGGAACCGGGGAGCTGTTTTTT. As protein: CATSRGLAGTGELFF.